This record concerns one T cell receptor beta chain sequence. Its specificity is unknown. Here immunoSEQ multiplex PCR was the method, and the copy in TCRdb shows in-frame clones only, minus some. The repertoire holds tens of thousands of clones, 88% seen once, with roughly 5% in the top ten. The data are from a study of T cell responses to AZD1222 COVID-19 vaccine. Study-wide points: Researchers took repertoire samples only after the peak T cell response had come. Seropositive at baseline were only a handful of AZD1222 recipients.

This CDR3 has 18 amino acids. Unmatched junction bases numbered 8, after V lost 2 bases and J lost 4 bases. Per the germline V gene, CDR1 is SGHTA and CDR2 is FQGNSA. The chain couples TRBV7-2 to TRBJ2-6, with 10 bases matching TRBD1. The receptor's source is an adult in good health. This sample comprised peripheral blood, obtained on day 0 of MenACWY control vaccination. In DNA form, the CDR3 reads TGTGCCAGCAGCTTACGTCGACAGGGGGCGGCCGGGGCCAACGTCCTGACTTTC. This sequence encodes CASSLRRQGAAGANVLTF.